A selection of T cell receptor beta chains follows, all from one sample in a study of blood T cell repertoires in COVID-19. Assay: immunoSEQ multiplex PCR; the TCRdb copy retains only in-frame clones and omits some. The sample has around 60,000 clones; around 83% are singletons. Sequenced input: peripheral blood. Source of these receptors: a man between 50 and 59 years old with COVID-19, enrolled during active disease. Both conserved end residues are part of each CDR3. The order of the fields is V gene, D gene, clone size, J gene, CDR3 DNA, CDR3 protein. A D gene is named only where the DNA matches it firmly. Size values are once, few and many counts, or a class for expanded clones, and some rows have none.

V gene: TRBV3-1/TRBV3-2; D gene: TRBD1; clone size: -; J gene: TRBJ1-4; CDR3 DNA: TGTGCCAGCAGCCACCTCGGACAGGGTTGGGAAAAACTGTTTTTT; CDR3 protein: CASSHLGQGWEKLFF
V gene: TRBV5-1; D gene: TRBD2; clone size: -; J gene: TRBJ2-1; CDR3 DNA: TGCGCCAGCAGCTTGGGACTAGCGGACTACAATGAGCAGTTCTTC; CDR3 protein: CASSLGLADYNEQFF
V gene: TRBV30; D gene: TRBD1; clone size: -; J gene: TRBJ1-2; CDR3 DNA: TGTGCCTGGACCGCCGGGACAGCTAACTATGGCTACACCTTC; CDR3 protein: CAWTAGTANYGYTF
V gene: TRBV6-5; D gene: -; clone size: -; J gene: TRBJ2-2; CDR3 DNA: TGTGCCAGCAGCCGGTCGCCGGGGTCCGGGGAGCTGTTTTTT; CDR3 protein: CASSRSPGSGELFF
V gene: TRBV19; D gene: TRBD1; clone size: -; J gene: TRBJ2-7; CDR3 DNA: TGTGCCAGTTCTAGACAGGGTCGGGGCTCCTACGAGCAGTACTTC; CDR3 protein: CASSRQGRGSYEQYF
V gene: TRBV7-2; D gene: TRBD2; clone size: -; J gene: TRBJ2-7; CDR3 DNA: TGTGCCAGCAGCTTAGAGGGGACTAGCGGAACCTACGAGCAGTACTTC; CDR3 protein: CASSLEGTSGTYEQYF
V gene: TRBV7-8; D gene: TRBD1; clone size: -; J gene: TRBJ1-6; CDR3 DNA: TGTGCCAGCACCTTGGACAGGGGAGCTTCACCCCTCCACTTT; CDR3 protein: CASTLDRGASPLHF
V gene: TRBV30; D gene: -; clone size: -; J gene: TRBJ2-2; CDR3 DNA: TGTGCCAGCTATGACCTTGGACGACTACACACCGGGGAGCTGTTTTTT; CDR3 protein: CASYDLGRLHTGELFF
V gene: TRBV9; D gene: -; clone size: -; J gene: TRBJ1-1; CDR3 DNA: TGTGCCAGCAGCGTAATGCAGGGGTTGGGTGAAGCTTTCTTT; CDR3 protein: CASSVMQGLGEAFF
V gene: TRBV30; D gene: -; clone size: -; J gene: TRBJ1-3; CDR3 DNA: TGTGCCTGGAACCTCGAGGGGGTTCCCACTTCTGGAAACACCATATATTTT; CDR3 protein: CAWNLEGVPTSGNTIYF
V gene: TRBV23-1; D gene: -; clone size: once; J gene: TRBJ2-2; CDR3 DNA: TGCGCCAGCAGTCATCTCCGGGACACTAAGGACACCGGGGAGCTGTTTTTT; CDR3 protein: CASSHLRDTKDTGELFF
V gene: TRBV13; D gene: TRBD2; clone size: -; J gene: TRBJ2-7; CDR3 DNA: TGTGCCAGCAGCTTAGGGGGAGGGACGACCTACGAGCAGTACTTC; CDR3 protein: CASSLGGGTTYEQYF
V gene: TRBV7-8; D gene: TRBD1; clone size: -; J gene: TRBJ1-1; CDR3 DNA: TGTGCCAGCAGCTTAGCGGGGACAGGGGGCACTGAAGCTTTCTTT; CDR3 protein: CASSLAGTGGTEAFF
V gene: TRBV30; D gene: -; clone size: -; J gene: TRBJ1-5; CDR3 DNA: TGTGCCTGGAGTGACACTGTAGCCGATCAGCCCCAGCATTTT; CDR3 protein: CAWSDTVADQPQHF
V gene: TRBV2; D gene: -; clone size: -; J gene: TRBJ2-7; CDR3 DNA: TGTGCCAGCAGTGAGACACGCAGTTCCTACGAGCAGTACTTC; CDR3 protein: CASSETRSSYEQYF
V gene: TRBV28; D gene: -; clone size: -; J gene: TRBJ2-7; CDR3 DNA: TGTGCCAGCAGTTTTCGAGCGGTATCCGAGCAGTACTTC; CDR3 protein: CASSFRAVSEQYF
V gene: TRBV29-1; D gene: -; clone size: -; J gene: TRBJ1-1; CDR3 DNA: TGCAGCGTTCCACCAGGACACTCAGGTGGGGCTTTCTTT; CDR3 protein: CSVPPGHSGGAFF
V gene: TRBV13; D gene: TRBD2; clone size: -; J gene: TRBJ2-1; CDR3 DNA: TGTGCCAGCAGCTTACAGCGGGAGGCCTACAATGAGCAGTTCTTC; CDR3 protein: CASSLQREAYNEQFF
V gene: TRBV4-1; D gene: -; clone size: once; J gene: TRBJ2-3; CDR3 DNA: TGCGCCAGCAGCCAAGCGTTAAGTAGTGCCGTATCCACAGATACGCAGTATTTT; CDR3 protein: CASSQALSSAVSTDTQYF
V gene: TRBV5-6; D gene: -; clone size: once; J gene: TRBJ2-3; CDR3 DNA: TGTGCCAGCAGCCGCGACAGGCCTAGCACAGATACGCAGTATTTT; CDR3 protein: CASSRDRPSTDTQYF
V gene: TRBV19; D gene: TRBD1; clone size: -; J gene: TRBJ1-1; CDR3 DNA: TGTGCCAGTAGTGCCCGACAGGGGGCGAGGGTGAACACTGAAGCTTTCTTT; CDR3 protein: CASSARQGARVNTEAFF
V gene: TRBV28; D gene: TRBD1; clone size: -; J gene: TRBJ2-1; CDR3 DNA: TGTGCCAGCAGTTCAGGGGGTGGCAATGAGCAGTTCTTC; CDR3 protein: CASSSGGGNEQFF
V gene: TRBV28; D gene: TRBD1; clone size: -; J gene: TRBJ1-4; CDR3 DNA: TGTGCCAGCCGGACAGGGGGTAGCGAAAAACTGTTTTTT; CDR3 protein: CASRTGGSEKLFF
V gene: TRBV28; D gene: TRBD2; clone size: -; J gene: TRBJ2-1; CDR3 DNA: TGTGCCAGCAGTACGCCCCGGACTAGGAAAAATGAGCAGTTCTTC; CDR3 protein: CASSTPRTRKNEQFF
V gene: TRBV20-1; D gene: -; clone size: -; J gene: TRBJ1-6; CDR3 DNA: TGCAGTGCTAGTTCTCGCGTCTATAATTCACCCCTCCACTTT; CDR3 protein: CSASSRVYNSPLHF
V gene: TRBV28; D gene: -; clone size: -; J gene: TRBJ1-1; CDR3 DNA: TGTGCCAGCAGTACCGACAGGCAAGCTGAAGCTTTCTTT; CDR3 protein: CASSTDRQAEAFF
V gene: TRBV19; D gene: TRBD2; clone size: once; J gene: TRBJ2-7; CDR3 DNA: TGTGCCAGTAGCCACATAGCGGGAGCTTCCCACGAGCAGTACTTC; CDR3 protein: CASSHIAGASHEQYF
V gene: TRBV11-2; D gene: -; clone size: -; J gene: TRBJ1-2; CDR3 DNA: TGTGCCAGCAGCTGGGGGGAAACCGGCTACACCTTC; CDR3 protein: CASSWGETGYTF
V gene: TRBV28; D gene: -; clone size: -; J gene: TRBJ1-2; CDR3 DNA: TGTGCCAGCAGTTCGCCGAGGACAGCCTATGGCTACACCTTC; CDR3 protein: CASSSPRTAYGYTF
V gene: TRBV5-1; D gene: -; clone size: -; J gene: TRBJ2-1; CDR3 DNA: TGCGCCAGCAGCTTGGACTCACTCTCGGTAGTCCCGTTCTTC; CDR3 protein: CASSLDSLSVVPFF